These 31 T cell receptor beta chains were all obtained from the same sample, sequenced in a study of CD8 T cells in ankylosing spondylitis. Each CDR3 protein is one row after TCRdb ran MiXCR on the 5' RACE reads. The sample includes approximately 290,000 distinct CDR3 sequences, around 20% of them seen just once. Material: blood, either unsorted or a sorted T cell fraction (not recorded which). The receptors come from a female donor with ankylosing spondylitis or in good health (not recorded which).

The CDR3 protein is CASSQGSGPNPRDTQYF. The CDR3 DNA is TGCGCCAGCAGCCAAGGTAGCGGGCCCAATCCACGGGATACGCAGTATTTT. The chain employs TRBV4-3 and TRBJ2-3, with 7 bases fitting TRBD2. Trimming took 1 base from V and 6 from J; bases not matched to a gene: 13. Germline-derived CDR1 and CDR2 are LGHNA and YSLEER. The CDR3 sequence is 17 residues long.

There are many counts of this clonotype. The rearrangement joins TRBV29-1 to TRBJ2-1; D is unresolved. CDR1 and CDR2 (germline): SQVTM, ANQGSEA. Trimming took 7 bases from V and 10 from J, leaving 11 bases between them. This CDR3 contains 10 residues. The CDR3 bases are TGCAGCGCTTCAGTCGTAGAGCAGTTCTTC. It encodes CSASVVEQFF.

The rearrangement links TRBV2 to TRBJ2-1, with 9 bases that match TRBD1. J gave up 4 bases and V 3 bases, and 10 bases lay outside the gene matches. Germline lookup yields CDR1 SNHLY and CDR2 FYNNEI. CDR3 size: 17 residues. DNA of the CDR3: TGTGCCAGCAGTGAGCTAGATGCGGGACAGGGTTACAATGAGCAGTTCTTC. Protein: CASSELDAGQGYNEQFF.

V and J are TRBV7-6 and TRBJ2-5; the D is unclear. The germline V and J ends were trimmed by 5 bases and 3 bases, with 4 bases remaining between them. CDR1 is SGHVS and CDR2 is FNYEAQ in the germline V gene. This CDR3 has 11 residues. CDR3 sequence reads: CASSNEETQYF. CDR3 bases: TGTGCCAGCAGCAACGAAGAGACCCAGTACTTC.

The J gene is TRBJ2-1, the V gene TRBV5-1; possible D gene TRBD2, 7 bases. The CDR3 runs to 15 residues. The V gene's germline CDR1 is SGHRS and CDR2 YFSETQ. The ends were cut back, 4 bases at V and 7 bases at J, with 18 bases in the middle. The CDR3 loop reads CASSPGRGGINEQFF. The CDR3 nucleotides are TGCGCCAGCAGCCCGGGGAGGGGGGGAATAAATGAGCAGTTCTTC. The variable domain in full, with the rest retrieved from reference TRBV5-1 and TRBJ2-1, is KAGVTQTPRYLIKTRGQQVTLSCSPISGHRSVSWYQQTPGQGLQFLFEYFSETQRNKGNFPGRFSGRQFSNSRSEMNVSTLELGDSALYLCASSPGRGGINEQFFGPGTRLTVL.

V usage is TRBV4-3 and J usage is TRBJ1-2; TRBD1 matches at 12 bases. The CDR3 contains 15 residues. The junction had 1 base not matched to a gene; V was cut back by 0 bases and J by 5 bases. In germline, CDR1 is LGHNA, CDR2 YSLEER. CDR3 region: CASSQEGQGAYGYTF. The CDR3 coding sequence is TGCGCCAGCAGCCAAGAGGGACAGGGGGCATATGGCTACACCTTC.

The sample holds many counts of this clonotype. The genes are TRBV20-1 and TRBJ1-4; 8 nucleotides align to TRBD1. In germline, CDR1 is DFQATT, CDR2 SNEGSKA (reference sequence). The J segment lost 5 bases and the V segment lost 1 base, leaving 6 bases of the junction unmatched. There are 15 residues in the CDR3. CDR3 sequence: CSARGGQGPNEKLFF. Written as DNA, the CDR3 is TGCAGTGCTAGAGGCGGACAGGGACCCAATGAAAAACTGTTTTTT.

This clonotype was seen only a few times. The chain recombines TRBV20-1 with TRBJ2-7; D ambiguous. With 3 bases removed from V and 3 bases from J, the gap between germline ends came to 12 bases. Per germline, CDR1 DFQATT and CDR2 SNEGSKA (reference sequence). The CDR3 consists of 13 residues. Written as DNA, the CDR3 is TGCAGTGCTAGTGGGCCCGCAGGCTACGAGCAGTACTTC. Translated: CSASGPAGYEQYF.

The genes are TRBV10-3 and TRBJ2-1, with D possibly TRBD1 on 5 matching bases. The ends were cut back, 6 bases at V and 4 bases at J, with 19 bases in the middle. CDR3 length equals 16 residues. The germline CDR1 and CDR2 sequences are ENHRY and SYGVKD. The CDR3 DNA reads TGTGCCATCAGCATCTTACCCGATGACAGTTACAATGAGCAGTTCTTC. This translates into CAISILPDDSYNEQFF.

Written as DNA, the CDR3 is TGTGCCAGCAGCTACCAAAGGCGCACTGAAGCTTTCTTT. It is translated as CASSYQRRTEAFF. The chain couples TRBV6-2 or TRBV6-3 to TRBJ1-1; unclear D gene. V gave up 6 bases and J gave up 4 bases, with 12 bases separating them. Per germline, CDR1 MNHEY and CDR2 SVGEGT. This CDR3 is 13 amino acids long.

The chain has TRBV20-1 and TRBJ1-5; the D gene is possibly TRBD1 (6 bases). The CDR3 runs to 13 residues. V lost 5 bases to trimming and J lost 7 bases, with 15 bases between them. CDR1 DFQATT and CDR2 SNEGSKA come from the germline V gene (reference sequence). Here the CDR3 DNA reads TGCAGTGCTTCCGCGGGGGCAGGACAGCCCCAGCATTTT. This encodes CSASAGAGQPQHF.

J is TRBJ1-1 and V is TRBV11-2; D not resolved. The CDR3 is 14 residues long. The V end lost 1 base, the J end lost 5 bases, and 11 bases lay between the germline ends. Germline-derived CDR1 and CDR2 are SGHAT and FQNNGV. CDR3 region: CASSLGFRGTEAFF. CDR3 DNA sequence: TGTGCCAGCAGCTTAGGGTTCCGCGGTACTGAAGCTTTCTTT.

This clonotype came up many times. The CDR3 nucleotides are TGTGCCAGCAGTTACAGCGGGAGGGCCGGGGAGACCCAGTACTTC. Its translation: CASSYSGRAGETQYF. V is TRBV6-5 and J is TRBJ2-5; TRBD2 matches 10 bases. The CDR3 has 15 residues. V lost 2 bases, J lost 5 bases, and 5 bases stayed unmatched. Germline V CDR1 and CDR2: MNHEY, SVGAGI.

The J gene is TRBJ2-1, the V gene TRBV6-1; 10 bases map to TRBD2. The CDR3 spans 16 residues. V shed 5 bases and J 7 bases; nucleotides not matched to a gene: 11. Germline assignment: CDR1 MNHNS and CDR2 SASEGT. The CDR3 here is CASSPYLAGVTNEQFF. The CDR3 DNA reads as TGTGCCAGCAGTCCTTACCTAGCGGGAGTTACGAATGAGCAGTTCTTC.

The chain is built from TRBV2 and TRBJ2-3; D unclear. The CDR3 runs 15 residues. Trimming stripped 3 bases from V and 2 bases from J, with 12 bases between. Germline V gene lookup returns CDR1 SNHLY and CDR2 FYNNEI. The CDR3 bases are TGTGCCAGCAGTGAGGGCGTGCCCCCCACAGATACGCAGTATTTT. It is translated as CASSEGVPPTDTQYF.

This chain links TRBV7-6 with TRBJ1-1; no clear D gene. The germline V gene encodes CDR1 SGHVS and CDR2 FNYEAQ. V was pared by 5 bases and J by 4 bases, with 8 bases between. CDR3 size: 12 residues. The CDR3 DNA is TGTGCCAGCAGCGGGCGGGGCACTGAAGCTTTCTTT. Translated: CASSGRGTEAFF.

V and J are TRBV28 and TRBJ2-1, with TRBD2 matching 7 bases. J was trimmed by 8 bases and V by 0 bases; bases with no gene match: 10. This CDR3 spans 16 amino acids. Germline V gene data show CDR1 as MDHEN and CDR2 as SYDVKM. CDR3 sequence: CASSLWGGSRIDEQFF. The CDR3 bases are TGTGCCAGCAGTTTATGGGGGGGGAGCAGGATCGATGAGCAGTTCTTC.

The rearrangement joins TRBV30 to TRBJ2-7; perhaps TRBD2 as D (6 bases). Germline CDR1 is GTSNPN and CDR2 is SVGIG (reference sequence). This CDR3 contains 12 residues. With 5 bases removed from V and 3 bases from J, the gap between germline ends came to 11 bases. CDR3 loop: CAWSKGLYEQYF. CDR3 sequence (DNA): TGTGCCTGGTCCAAGGGACTCTACGAGCAGTACTTC.

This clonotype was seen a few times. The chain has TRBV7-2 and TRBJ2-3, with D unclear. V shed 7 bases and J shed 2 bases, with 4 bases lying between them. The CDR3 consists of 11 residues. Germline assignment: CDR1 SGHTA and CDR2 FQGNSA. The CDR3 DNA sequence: TGTGCCAGCACCAACACAGATACGCAGTATTTT. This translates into CASTNTDTQYF.

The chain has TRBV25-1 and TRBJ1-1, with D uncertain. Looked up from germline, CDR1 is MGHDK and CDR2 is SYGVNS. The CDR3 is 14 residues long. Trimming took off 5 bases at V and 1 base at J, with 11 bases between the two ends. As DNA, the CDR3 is TGTGCCAGCAGTTCCCTTCTGTCGAACACTGAAGCTTTCTTT. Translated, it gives CASSSLLSNTEAFF.

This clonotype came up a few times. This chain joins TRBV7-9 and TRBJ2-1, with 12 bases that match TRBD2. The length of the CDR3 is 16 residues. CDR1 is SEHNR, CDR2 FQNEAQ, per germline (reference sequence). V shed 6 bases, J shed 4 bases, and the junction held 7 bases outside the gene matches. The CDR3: CASSSPGLAGYNEQFF. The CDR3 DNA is TGTGCCAGCAGTTCACCGGGACTAGCGGGTTACAATGAGCAGTTCTTC.

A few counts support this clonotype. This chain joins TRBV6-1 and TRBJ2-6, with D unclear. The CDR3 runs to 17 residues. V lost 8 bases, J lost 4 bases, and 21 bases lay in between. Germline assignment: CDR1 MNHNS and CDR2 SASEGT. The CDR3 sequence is CASCHTDTHFGANVLTF. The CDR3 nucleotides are TGTGCCAGCTGTCATACGGATACCCACTTCGGGGCCAACGTCCTGACTTTC.

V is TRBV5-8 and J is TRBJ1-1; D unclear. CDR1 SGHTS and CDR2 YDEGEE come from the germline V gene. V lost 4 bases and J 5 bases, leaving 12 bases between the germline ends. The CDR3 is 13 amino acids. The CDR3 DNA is TGTGCCAGCAGCATATACGGTGGAACTGAAGCTTTCTTT. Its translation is CASSIYGGTEAFF.

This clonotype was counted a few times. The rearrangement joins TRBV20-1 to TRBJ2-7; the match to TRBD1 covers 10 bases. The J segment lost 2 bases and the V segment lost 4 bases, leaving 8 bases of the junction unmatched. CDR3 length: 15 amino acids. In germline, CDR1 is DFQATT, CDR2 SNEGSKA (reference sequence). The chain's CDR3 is CSATPGQGSPYEQYF. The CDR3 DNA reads TGCAGTGCTACCCCGGGACAGGGGAGCCCCTACGAGCAGTACTTC.

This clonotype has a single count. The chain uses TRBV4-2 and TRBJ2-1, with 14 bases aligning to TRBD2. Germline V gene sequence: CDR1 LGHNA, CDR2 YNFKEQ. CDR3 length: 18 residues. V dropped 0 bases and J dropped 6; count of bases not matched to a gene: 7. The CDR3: CASSQDEGTSGGSNEQFF. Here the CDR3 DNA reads TGTGCCAGCAGCCAAGACGAAGGGACTAGCGGGGGTAGCAATGAGCAGTTCTTC.

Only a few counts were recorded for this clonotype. The CDR3 nucleotides read TGTGCCAGCAGTGAAGGACGGGACGTCATCTATGGCTACACCTTC. It is translated as CASSEGRDVIYGYTF. The V call is TRBV6-4, the J call TRBJ1-2; a weak D match, TRBD1 (5 bases). Germline V CDR1 and CDR2: MRHNA, SNTAGT. The CDR3 has 15 amino acids. With 3 bases removed from V and 4 bases from J, the gap between germline ends came to 15 bases.

In DNA form, the CDR3 reads TGTGCCAGCAGCGCCGGGACAGGGGATAGGTTCTTC. This encodes CASSAGTGDRFF. J is TRBJ2-1 and V is TRBV9, with TRBD1 identical over 10 bases. This CDR3 is built from 12 residues. Germline CDR1 SGDLS, CDR2 YYNGEE. V shed 3 bases, J shed 15 bases, and the junction held 6 bases outside the gene matches. Combining the CDR3 with reference TRBV9 and TRBJ2-1 gives the whole variable domain DSGVTQTPKHLITATGQRVTLRCSPRSGDLSVYWYQQSLDQGLQFLIQYYNGEERAKGNILERFSAQQFPDLHSELNLSSLELGDSALYFCASSAGTGDRFFGPGTRLTVL.

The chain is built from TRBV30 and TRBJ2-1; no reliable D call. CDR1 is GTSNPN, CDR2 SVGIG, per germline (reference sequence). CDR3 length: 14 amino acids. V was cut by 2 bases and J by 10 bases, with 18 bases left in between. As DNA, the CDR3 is TGTGCCTGGAGTCCAGGAGTCGTCCAGTTCGAGCAGTTCTTC. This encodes CAWSPGVVQFEQFF.

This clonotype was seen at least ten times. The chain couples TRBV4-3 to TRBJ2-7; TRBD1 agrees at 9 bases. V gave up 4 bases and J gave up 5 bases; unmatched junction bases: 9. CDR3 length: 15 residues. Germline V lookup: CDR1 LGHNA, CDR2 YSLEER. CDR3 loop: CASSPGIQGADEQYF. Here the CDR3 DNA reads TGCGCCAGCAGCCCGGGTATACAGGGGGCGGACGAGCAGTACTTC.

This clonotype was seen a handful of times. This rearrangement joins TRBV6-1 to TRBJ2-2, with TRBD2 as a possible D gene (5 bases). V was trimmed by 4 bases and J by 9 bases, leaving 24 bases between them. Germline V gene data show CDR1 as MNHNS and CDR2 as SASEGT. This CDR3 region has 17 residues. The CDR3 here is CASSGLQALTQRWELFF. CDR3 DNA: TGTGCCAGCAGTGGACTCCAGGCCTTAACTCAGCGGTGGGAGCTGTTTTTT.

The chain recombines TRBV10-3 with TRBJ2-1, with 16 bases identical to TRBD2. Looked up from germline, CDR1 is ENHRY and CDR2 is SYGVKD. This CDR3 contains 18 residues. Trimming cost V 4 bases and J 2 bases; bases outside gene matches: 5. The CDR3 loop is CAISAGTSGRATYNEQFF. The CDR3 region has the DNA TGTGCCATCAGTGCCGGGACTAGCGGGAGGGCCACCTACAATGAGCAGTTCTTC.